The rows below give T cell receptor beta chains drawn from one sample of a study of radiation and T cells in renal cell carcinoma. Sequencing used immunoSEQ multiplex PCR; TCRdb keeps in-frame clones, though not all of them. The table lists fewer than 200,000 clones, 88% of them singletons, with about 10% in the top ten. The input for sequencing was blood, taken from a patient whose treatment included radiotherapy and nephrectomy. The receptors were gathered from a woman aged 45 to 65 with renal cell carcinoma. Each CDR3 is given with its conserved first and last residue. D genes are given only for firm matches. Where a row states a size, it is once, few, many or the class of an expanded clone; other rows omit it.

TRBD2,TRBJ2-5,.,TRBV7-2,TGTGCCAGCAGCTTAGAACTAGCGGGGGCAAGAGAGGCCCAGTACTTC,CASSLELAGAREAQYF
TRBD2,TRBJ2-7,once,TRBV6-6,TGTGCCAGCAGTTACGTGACTAGCGGGACCTACGAGCAGTACTTC,CASSYVTSGTYEQYF
.,TRBJ1-5,.,TRBV7-2,TGTGCCAGCGGCGGCCGTAGCAATCAGCCCCAGCATTTT,CASGGRSNQPQHF
TRBD2,TRBJ2-1,.,TRBV15,TGTGCCACCAGCAGAGATTTGCGGGGGAATGAGCAGTTCTTC,CATSRDLRGNEQFF
.,TRBJ1-2,.,TRBV18,TGTGCCAGCTCACCCCTGGGGGAGTCCAACTATGGCTACACCTTC,CASSPLGESNYGYTF
TRBD2,TRBJ2-1,.,TRBV28,TGTGCCAGCAGTGGACTGACTAGCGGGCGGCCCTACAATGAGCAGTTCTTC,CASSGLTSGRPYNEQFF
TRBD2,TRBJ2-5,.,TRBV5-4,TGTGCCAGCAGCTTGTCGGGGGGGCAGCGGGAGACCCAGTACTTC,CASSLSGGQRETQYF
TRBD2,TRBJ2-1,.,TRBV18,TGTGCCAGCTCACCCGGTAGCGGGGCTTCCTACAATGAGCAGTTCTTC,CASSPGSGASYNEQFF
.,TRBJ2-1,.,TRBV4-3,TGCGCCAGCAGCCAACAGGGCTACAATGAGCAGTTCTTC,CASSQQGYNEQFF
.,TRBJ2-5,.,TRBV11-3,TGTGCCAGCAGCTCTCGGACAGTAGGTTCGGAGACCCAGTACTTC,CASSSRTVGSETQYF
.,TRBJ1-1,.,TRBV7-9,TGTGCCAGCAGCCCGAGAATGAGGCAGGACACTGAAGCTTTCTTT,CASSPRMRQDTEAFF
.,TRBJ2-6,.,TRBV5-1,TGCGCCAGCAGCTTTGAGACAGGCCGTTGGGGGGCCAACGTCCTGACTTTC,CASSFETGRWGANVLTF
TRBD1,TRBJ2-7,once,TRBV19,TGTGCCAGTAGTATGGGGACAGGTACCTACGAGCAGTACTTC,CASSMGTGTYEQYF
TRBD1,TRBJ2-7,.,TRBV25-1,TGTGCCAGCAGCGGCACCGGGACAGGTGTCTACGAGCAGTACTTC,CASSGTGTGVYEQYF
.,TRBJ1-3,.,TRBV25-1,TGTGCCAGCAGTGAATTCGGGTTAGGGGCTGGAAACACCATATATTTT,CASSEFGLGAGNTIYF
.,TRBJ1-3,.,TRBV7-2,TGTGCCAGCAGCTTAGGTTTAACTCCTGGAAACACCATATATTTT,CASSLGLTPGNTIYF
.,TRBJ2-1,.,TRBV19,TGTGCCAGTAGAGAGGGTAGTACCTACAATGAGCAGTTCTTC,CASREGSTYNEQFF
TRBD2,TRBJ2-3,.,TRBV5-1,TGCGCCAGCAGCACCGGACTAGCGGGGGGCACCACAGATACGCAGTATTTT,CASSTGLAGGTTDTQYF
.,TRBJ1-2,.,TRBV7-2,TGTGCCAGCACCGGGGGGTTCTACTATGGCTACACCTTC,CASTGGFYYGYTF
TRBD1,TRBJ2-7,.,TRBV30,TGTGCCTGGTCTCCCAGTGGGGGACAGAAAAGCTCCTACGAGCAGTACTTC,CAWSPSGGQKSSYEQYF
.,TRBJ1-6,few,TRBV19,TGTGCCAGTAGTGCCCGGGTACAGTTTCTCTATAATTCACCCCTCCACTTT,CASSARVQFLYNSPLHF
TRBD1,TRBJ2-3,once,TRBV7-9,TGTGCCAGCAGCTTAGGGACAGGGGGCGTTGTGGACACGCAGTATTTT,CASSLGTGGVVDTQYF
.,TRBJ2-7,.,TRBV30,TGTGCCTGGCTAGGGGCTAGCTCCTACGAGCAGTACTTC,CAWLGASSYEQYF
.,TRBJ2-3,.,TRBV7-6,TGTGCCAGCAGCTCCGGACCCACAGATACGCAGTATTTT,CASSSGPTDTQYF
.,TRBJ1-4,.,TRBV5-4,TGTGCCAGCAGCTTTCTCTCGGGGAGCGCTCGGAATGAAAAACTGTTTTTT,CASSFLSGSARNEKLFF
.,TRBJ2-1,.,TRBV7-2,TGTGCCAGCAGCAACGTTTACAATGAGCAGTTCTTC,CASSNVYNEQFF
TRBD1,TRBJ2-7,.,TRBV18,TGTGCCAGCTCACCGGGACAGGGGGCTGGCGAGCAGTACTTC,CASSPGQGAGEQYF
.,TRBJ2-2,.,TRBV6-4,TGTGCCAGCAGACCCGAGAACACCGGGGAGCTGTTTTTT,CASRPENTGELFF
.,TRBJ2-1,.,TRBV5-1,TGCGCCAGCAGCTTGGCCCGCGGGGGCAACAATGAGCAGTTCTTC,CASSLARGGNNEQFF
.,TRBJ2-7,.,TRBV7-2,TGTGCCAGCAGCCCACAGGGTCTCCACGAGCAGTACTTC,CASSPQGLHEQYF
.,TRBJ2-5,.,TRBV25-1,TGTGCCAGCAGTGAATTTGGGGGGCGAGAGACCCAGTACTTC,CASSEFGGRETQYF
TRBD1,TRBJ2-1,.,TRBV9,TGTGCCAGCAGCGTAGAAGGACAGGGACTGATAGAGGAGCAGTTCTTC,CASSVEGQGLIEEQFF
.,TRBJ2-7,.,TRBV2,TGTGCCAGCCTTGAAGGGGCAAGGGTTGGAGAGCAGTACTTC,CASLEGARVGEQYF
TRBD1,TRBJ2-2,.,TRBV7-6,TGTGCCAGCAGCTACAGGGGGCTCCGTGGCACCGGGGAGCTGTTTTTT,CASSYRGLRGTGELFF
.,TRBJ1-4,.,TRBV6-7,TGTGCCAGCAGTTACTCGATGTGGCGAAGGGCGCTGAAACTGTTTTTT,CASSYSMWRRALKLFF
TRBD2,TRBJ2-5,once,TRBV2,TGTGCCAGCAGTGAGGTTGTGTCTGCTAGCGGAAAAGAGACCCAGTACTTC,CASSEVVSASGKETQYF
.,TRBJ2-3,.,TRBV4-3,TGCGCCAGCAGCCAATTAGTTGGTTTTGGAACAGATACGCAGTATTTT,CASSQLVGFGTDTQYF
.,TRBJ1-1,.,TRBV9,TGTGCCAGCAGCGTAGAGTTGGAAACTGAAGCTTTCTTT,CASSVELETEAFF
.,TRBJ2-2,.,TRBV15,TGTGCCACCAGCAGAGACCGACAGCGGGCCGGGGAGCTGTTTTTT,CATSRDRQRAGELFF
TRBD1,TRBJ1-4,.,TRBV2,TGTGCCACAGGGACAGGGGCGACTAATGAAAAACTGTTTTTT,CATGTGATNEKLFF
.,TRBJ1-2,few,TRBV2,TGTGCCAGCAGTGGACAATCGAGCGGCTACACCTTC,CASSGQSSGYTF
TRBD1,TRBJ1-3,.,TRBV25-1,TGTGCCAGCGCTCCAGGGGGCCTTAGTGGAAACACCATATATTTT,CASAPGGLSGNTIYF
TRBD2,TRBJ2-1,.,TRBV2,TGTGCCAGCAGCCAAAGGCTAGCGGGCTCCTACAATGAGCAGTTCTTC,CASSQRLAGSYNEQFF
.,TRBJ2-5,.,TRBV4-2,TGTGCCAGCAGCCAAGATCAGGGGGTCGGGGGGGCCGCGAAGACCCAGTACTTC,CASSQDQGVGGAAKTQYF
TRBD1,TRBJ1-5,.,TRBV6-6,TGTGCCAGCAGTTACACGAGGACAGGTGGCAATCAGCCCCAGCATTTT,CASSYTRTGGNQPQHF
.,TRBJ2-5,.,TRBV7-9,TGTGCCAGCAGCCCACTTCGGCTAGAGACCCAGTACTTC,CASSPLRLETQYF
.,TRBJ2-6,.,TRBV30,TGTGCCTCACCACGGACAGCCGATTCTGGGGCCAACGTCCTGACTTTC,CASPRTADSGANVLTF
.,TRBJ1-5,.,TRBV7-2,TGTGCCAGCAGCTCCCAGGGTTCACAGCCCCAGCATTTT,CASSSQGSQPQHF
.,TRBJ2-7,.,TRBV9,TGTGCCAGCAGCGTAGCAGGGGCCCACGAGCAGTACTTC,CASSVAGAHEQYF